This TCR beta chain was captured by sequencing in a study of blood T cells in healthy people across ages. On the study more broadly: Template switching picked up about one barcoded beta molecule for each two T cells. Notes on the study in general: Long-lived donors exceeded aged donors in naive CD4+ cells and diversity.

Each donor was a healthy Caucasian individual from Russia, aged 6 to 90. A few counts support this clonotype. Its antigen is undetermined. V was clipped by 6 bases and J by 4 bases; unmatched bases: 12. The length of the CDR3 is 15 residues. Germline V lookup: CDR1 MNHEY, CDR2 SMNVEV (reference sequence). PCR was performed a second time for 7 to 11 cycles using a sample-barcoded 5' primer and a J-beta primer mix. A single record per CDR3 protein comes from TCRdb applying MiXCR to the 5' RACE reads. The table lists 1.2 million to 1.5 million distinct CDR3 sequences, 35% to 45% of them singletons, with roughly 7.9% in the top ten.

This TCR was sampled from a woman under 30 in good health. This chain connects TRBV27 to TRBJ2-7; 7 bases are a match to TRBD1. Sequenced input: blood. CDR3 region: CASSRTGGGFYEQYF. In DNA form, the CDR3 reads TGTGCCAGCAGCAGGACAGGTGGGGGATTTTACGAGCAGTACTTC.